Many counts were recorded for the clone carrying this TCR beta chain. Authors of the study amplified TCR beta CDR3 regions from RNA transcripts. HTBI primers were employed in a first-round RT-PCR of the TCR CDR3. TCRdb itself ran the multiplex PCR reads through MiXCR, one entry per CDR3 protein. The sample records 410,000 or so distinct CDR3 sequences, about 14% being singletons. This record comes from a study of T cells in Graves' hyperthyroidism and ophthalmopathy. The sample taken for sequencing was blood. The clonotype was recovered from a man aged 18 to 30 with Graves' ophthalmopathy.

CDR3 residues: CSASRREETQYF. The CDR3 DNA sequence: TGCAGTGCTAGCCGACGAGAAGAGACCCAGTACTTC. The chain recombines TRBV20-1 with TRBJ2-5; D is uncertain. CDR1 is DFQATT, CDR2 SNEGSKA, per germline (reference sequence). Trimming cost V 3 bases and J 3 bases, with 8 bases left between them. The CDR3 is 12 amino acids.